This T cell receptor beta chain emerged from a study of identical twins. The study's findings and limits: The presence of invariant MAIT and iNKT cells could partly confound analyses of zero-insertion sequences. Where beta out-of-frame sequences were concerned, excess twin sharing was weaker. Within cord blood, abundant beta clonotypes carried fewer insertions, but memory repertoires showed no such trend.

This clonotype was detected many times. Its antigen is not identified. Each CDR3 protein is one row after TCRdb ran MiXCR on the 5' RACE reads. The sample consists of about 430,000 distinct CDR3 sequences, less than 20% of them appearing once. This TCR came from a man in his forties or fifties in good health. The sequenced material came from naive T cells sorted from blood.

The CDR3, as DNA: TGTGCCAGCTCATCAACCGGAGATACGCAGTATTTT. It translates to CASSSTGDTQYF. The J gene is TRBJ2-3, the V gene TRBV18; no firm D call. This CDR3 has 12 residues. From germline, CDR1 is KGHSH and CDR2 LQKENI. Trimming shortened V by 5 bases and J by 5 bases, and 8 bases separated the two germline ends.